A single sample is the source of the 20 T cell receptor beta chains below, sequenced in a study of cytomegalovirus exposure and HLA in healthy donors. Vbeta (60) and Jbeta (13) primers were used in the PCR. Method: immunoSEQ multiplex PCR; TCRdb's copy keeps in-frame clones and lacks some. The sample has about 200,000 clones; about 77% are singletons. Sequencing was performed on PBMCs. The receptors shown here come from a woman between 25 and 40 years old in good health and CMV-seronegative.

The V gene is TRBV11-2, the J gene TRBJ2-5; TRBD2 matches 11 bases. Germline lookup yields CDR1 SGHAT and CDR2 FQNNGV. J gave up 7 bases and V 6 bases, and 10 bases lay outside the gene matches. The CDR3 length is 15 residues. The CDR3 sequence is CASRSGTSGAVTQYF. The CDR3 DNA sequence: TGTGCCAGCAGATCCGGGACTAGCGGCGCAGTGACCCAGTACTTC. The full variable domain, completed using reference TRBV11-2 and TRBJ2-5, is EAGVAQSPRYKIIEKRQSVAFWCNPISGHATLYWYQQILGQGPKLLIQFQNNGVVDDSQLPKDRFSAERLKGVDSTLKIQPAKLEDSAVYLCASRSGTSGAVTQYFGPGTRLLVL.

This sequence joins TRBV5-4 and TRBJ1-1; no clear D. Between the trimmed V and J ends, which lost 3 bases and 10 bases, there was a span of 10 bases. This CDR3 region has 11 residues. Looked up from germline, CDR1 is SGHNT and CDR2 is YYREEE (reference sequence). CDR3 region: CASSSSSGAFF. The CDR3 DNA reads TGTGCCAGCAGCTCTTCCTCGGGAGCTTTCTTT.

The genes are TRBV6-5 and TRBJ1-5, with 8 bases lining up with TRBD1. CDR3 length: 16 amino acids. Germline V gene data show CDR1 as MNHEY and CDR2 as SVGAGI. Trimming at V came to 0 bases and at J to 6 bases, leaving 7 bases not matched to a gene. CDR3: CASSYSAGGLSQPQHF. CDR3 bases: TGTGCCAGCAGTTACTCGGCAGGGGGCTTGAGTCAGCCCCAGCATTTT.

The chain links TRBV4-2 to TRBJ1-1, with a tentative D call TRBD1 (5 bases). Per the germline V gene, CDR1 is LGHNA and CDR2 is YNFKEQ. V lost 3 bases to trimming and J lost 10 bases, with 21 bases between them. The CDR3 covers 15 residues. CDR3 sequence: CASSQRGRDWGSAFF. The CDR3 bases are TGTGCCAGCAGCCAGAGGGGACGGGACTGGGGTTCAGCTTTCTTT.

Only a few counts were recorded for this clone. The chain uses TRBV18 and TRBJ1-6; D is unresolved. The germline V gene encodes CDR1 KGHSH and CDR2 LQKENI. This CDR3 has 14 residues. V was trimmed by 6 bases and J by 9 bases, leaving 15 bases between them. In DNA form, the CDR3 reads TGTGCCAGCTCCCCCTCCCTTGGGAGTTCACCCCTCCACTTT. It codes for CASSPSLGSSPLHF.

The chain carries TRBV30 and TRBJ2-7; TRBD1 might be the D (7 bases). The CDR3 consists of 14 residues. The V gene lost 5 bases and the J gene lost 1 base, with 15 bases spanning the gap. In germline, CDR1 is GTSNPN, CDR2 SVGIG (reference sequence). Written as DNA, the CDR3 is TGTGCCTGGTGCCAGGGGGGTATTTCCTACGAGCAGTACTTC. Translated, it gives CAWCQGGISYEQYF.

The rearrangement links TRBV2 to TRBJ2-2; 10 nucleotides line up with TRBD2. The length of the CDR3 is 15 residues. The junction had 3 bases not matched to a gene; V was cut back by 4 bases and J by 4 bases. Germline loops: CDR1 SNHLY, CDR2 FYNNEI. DNA of the CDR3: TGTGCCAGCAGTGGGGCTAGCGGGGGCACCGGGGAGCTGTTTTTT. It is translated as CASSGASGGTGELFF.

The chain recombines TRBV5-6 with TRBJ2-2; D remains ambiguous. Looked up from germline, CDR1 is SGHDT and CDR2 is YYEEEE. Between the trimmed V and J ends, which lost 0 bases and 3 bases, there was a span of 6 bases. The CDR3 extends over 14 amino acids. CDR3 nucleotide sequence: TGTGCCAGCAGCTTGGTCTCCTACACCGGGGAGCTGTTTTTT. Its translation: CASSLVSYTGELFF.

This chain uses TRBV6-5 with TRBJ2-2; D perhaps matches TRBD1 (6 bases). Between the trimmed V and J ends, which lost 5 bases and 3 bases, there was a span of 13 bases. The CDR3 loop spans 15 amino acids. Germline CDR1 is MNHEY and CDR2 is SVGAGI. As DNA, the CDR3 is TGTGCCAGCAGTGTGGGGGCGAGGGACACCGGGGAGCTGTTTTTT. Its translation is CASSVGARDTGELFF.

The rearrangement uses TRBV5-6 and TRBJ1-5; D is ambiguous. The CDR3 loop spans 15 amino acids. V lost 0 bases to trimming and J lost 5 bases, with 12 bases between them. Germline V gene data show CDR1 as SGHDT and CDR2 as YYEEEE. The CDR3 nucleotides are TGTGCCAGCAGCTTGGGTGAGCATCCCGATCAGCCCCAGCATTTT. Translated: CASSLGEHPDQPQHF. Supplemented by reference TRBV5-6 and TRBJ1-5, the full variable domain reads DAGVTQSPTHLIKTRGQQVTLRCSPKSGHDTVSWYQQALGQGPQFIFQYYEEEERQRGNFPDRFSGHQFPNYSSELNVNALLLGDSALYLCASSLGEHPDQPQHFGDGTRLSIL.

This clone appeared a single time. V usage is TRBV28 and J usage is TRBJ1-5; no clear D. Germline loops: CDR1 MDHEN, CDR2 SYDVKM. Trimming shortened V by 3 bases and J by 2 bases, and 11 bases separated the two germline ends. This CDR3 is built from 15 residues. CDR3 loop: CASSFGVYGNQPQHF. CDR3 coding DNA: TGTGCCAGCAGTTTTGGTGTCTATGGCAATCAGCCCCAGCATTTT.

Here the CDR3 reads CASTGWETSYEQYF. For the CDR3, the DNA is TGTGCCAGCACGGGATGGGAAACCTCCTACGAGCAGTACTTC. The chain employs TRBV7-8 and TRBJ2-7; D might be TRBD2 (5 bases). In germline, CDR1 is SGHVS, CDR2 FQNEAQ. V dropped 7 bases and J dropped 0 bases, with 13 bases sitting between them. The CDR3 totals 14 residues.

This chain connects TRBV6-6 to TRBJ2-4, with 7 bases aligning to TRBD2. The CDR3 extends over 16 amino acids. V lost 6 bases, J lost 0 bases, and 8 bases stayed unmatched. Germline V CDR1 and CDR2: MNHNY, SVGAGI (reference sequence). The CDR3 loop reads CASSPGLLIAKNIQYF. The CDR3 coding sequence is TGTGCCAGCAGCCCGGGACTATTAATAGCCAAAAACATTCAGTACTTC.

The gene calls are TRBV18 and TRBJ1-1; D might be TRBD1 (5 bases). The germline V and J ends were trimmed by 0 bases and 4 bases, with 12 bases remaining between them. The germline gives CDR1 KGHSH, CDR2 LQKENI. The length of the CDR3 is 15 residues. For the CDR3, the DNA is TGTGCCAGCTCACCACCGTCGGGTAGGGGCACTGAAGCTTTCTTT. Residues: CASSPPSGRGTEAFF.

A word on this clone: Other DNA sequences of this sample code for an identical CDR3. This chain uses TRBV5-1 with TRBJ2-7; D perhaps matches TRBD1 (6 bases). This CDR3 spans 14 amino acids. The germline V gene encodes CDR1 SGHRS and CDR2 YFSETQ. With 2 bases removed from V and 3 bases from J, the gap between germline ends came to 12 bases. The CDR3 reads CASSLGTGFYEQYF. CDR3 bases: TGCGCCAGCAGCTTAGGAACAGGGTTCTACGAGCAGTACTTC.

The gene calls are TRBV4-1 and TRBJ2-2, with TRBD1 as a possible D gene (5 bases). Germline CDR1 MGHRA, CDR2 YSYEKL. Trimming pared 4 bases from V and 8 bases from J, leaving 14 bases between. The CDR3 length is 14 residues. The CDR3 DNA follows: TGCGCCAGCAGCCTAGGGTGGGCAGGGGGGGAGCTGTTTTTT. Amino acids: CASSLGWAGGELFF.

The chain carries TRBV18 and TRBJ2-7; TRBD2 agrees at 8 bases. V shed 6 bases and J 2 bases; nucleotides not matched to a gene: 9. The germline V gene encodes CDR1 KGHSH and CDR2 LQKENI. The CDR3 is 15 amino acids. The CDR3 nucleotides are TGTGCCAGCTCTCAAACGGCCGGGAGGGCCTACGAGCAGTACTTC. This gives the protein CASSQTAGRAYEQYF.

The chain links TRBV6-5 to TRBJ1-1; 9 bases agree with TRBD1. The CDR3 spans 13 residues. Germline CDR1 MNHEY, CDR2 SVGAGI. V trimming: 6 bases; J trimming: 6 bases; junction bases outside the gene matches: 5. As DNA, the CDR3 is TGTGCCAGCAGAACACAGGGGGCTGCTGAAGCTTTCTTT. Protein: CASRTQGAAEAFF.

The J gene is TRBJ2-1, the V gene TRBV7-9; maybe TRBD1 (5 bases). V lost 5 bases and J lost 10, with 21 bases in between. The germline gives CDR1 SEHNR, CDR2 FQNEAQ (reference sequence). CDR3 length: 15 amino acids. The CDR3, as DNA: TGTGCCAGCAGCCGCGCGACAGTAATAATTTTAGAGCAGTTCTTC. Amino acid sequence: CASSRATVIILEQFF.

The rearrangement joins TRBV15 to TRBJ2-7, with 8 bases identical to TRBD2. Germline assignment: CDR1 LNHNV and CDR2 YYDKDF (reference sequence). The V and J ends lost 0 bases and 2 bases, in that order; junction bases with no gene match: 3. The CDR3 is made up of 15 amino acids. CDR3 DNA: TGTGCCACCAGCAGAGATCCGGGACTAGCCTACGAGCAGTACTTC. Residues: CATSRDPGLAYEQYF. Full variable domain (remainder filled in from reference TRBV15 and TRBJ2-7): DAMVIQNPRYQVTQFGKPVTLSCSQTLNHNVMYWYQQKSSQAPKLLFHYYDKDFNNEADTPDNFQSRRPNTSFCFLDIRSPGLGDTAMYLCATSRDPGLAYEQYFGPGTRLTVT.